The present T cell receptor (beta chain) was sequenced within a study of Ad26.COV2.S vaccination and SARS-CoV-2 variants. Notes on the study in general: Researchers reported similar non-spike TCR breadth in vaccine and placebo recipients.

The treatment here: some 20 received Ad26.COV2.S at low or high dose, single or two shots; roughly five received placebo; per-sample allocation not given. Specimen acquisition occurred on day 63 following the initial vaccine or placebo injection. Clones were read by immunoSEQ multiplex PCR, and TCRdb kept only the in-frame ones, dropping some. The sample lists about 320,000 clones; roughly 80% were seen once. Worth noting for this clone: The target antigen is unknown.

This sequence was found in a person between 18 and 65 years old who received the Ad26.COV2.S COVID-19 vaccine or a placebo. This sample comprised peripheral blood, obtained in a trial of Ad26.COV2.S vaccine versus placebo.

The CDR3 coding sequence is TGTGCCAGCAGCCAAGATATGGCGGGACAGGGGGGCTACACCTTC. Protein sequence: CASSQDMAGQGGYTF. The rearrangement links TRBV4-2 to TRBJ1-2; TRBD1 matches at 10 bases. From germline, CDR1 is LGHNA and CDR2 YNFKEQ. With 0 bases clipped from V and 8 bases from J, the junction kept 6 bases outside the gene matches. CDR3 length: 15 amino acids.